The 30 T cell receptor beta chains below come from one sample, sequenced in a study of CD8 T cell repertoires and HIV-1 epitope variants. These receptors have no known antigen. Here immunoSEQ multiplex PCR was the method, and the copy in TCRdb shows in-frame clones only, minus some. The data hold about 6,000 clones, with about 65% observed a single time. The sample comprised cultured CD8+ T cells derived from PBMCs. The receptors were sampled from a male donor with HIV.

This chain connects TRBV4-3 to TRBJ2-7; 8 bases are shared with TRBD1. After removal of 0 bases from V and 0 bases from J, the junction contained 10 bases not matched to a gene. The CDR3 spans 18 residues. Germline values: CDR1 LGHNA, CDR2 YSLEER. DNA for the CDR3: TGCGCCAGCAGCCAAGATAAGGGGGACAGGACTTACTCCTACGAGCAGTACTTC. This codes for CASSQDKGDRTYSYEQYF.

The rearrangement links TRBV7-2 to TRBJ1-1; D is uncertain. Trimming took off 0 bases at V and 0 bases at J, with 11 bases between the two ends. The CDR3 runs to 16 residues. Per germline, CDR1 SGHTA and CDR2 FQGNSA. The CDR3 protein is CASSLASFALNTEAFF. The DNA of the CDR3 is TGTGCCAGCAGCTTAGCAAGTTTTGCGTTGAACACTGAAGCTTTCTTT.

The rearrangement links TRBV7-9 to TRBJ2-1; TRBD2 is a possible D gene (5 bases). This CDR3 has 12 amino acids. CDR1 SEHNR and CDR2 FQNEAQ come from the germline V gene (reference sequence). V was trimmed by 5 bases and J by 9 bases, leaving 11 bases between them. CDR3 region: CASSRSGFEQFF. In DNA, the CDR3 is TGTGCCAGCAGCCGCTCGGGGTTTGAGCAGTTCTTC.

This clone was detected only a few times. The chain uses TRBV7-6 and TRBJ2-7, with TRBD1 identical over 7 bases. V gave up 2 bases and J gave up 0 bases; unmatched junction bases: 4. The CDR3 runs 15 residues. From germline, CDR1 is SGHVS and CDR2 FNYEAQ. DNA for the CDR3: TGTGCCAGCAGCTTACTGGGGACAGACTCCTACGAGCAGTACTTC. Translating it yields CASSLLGTDSYEQYF.

This clone appeared a single time. The chain recombines TRBV27 with TRBJ2-3; 12 bases agree with TRBD2. This CDR3 contains 15 residues. CDR1 is MNHEY and CDR2 is SMNVEV in the germline V gene (reference sequence). The ends lost 3 bases at V and 3 bases at J; junction bases unmatched: 1. CDR3 in amino acids: CASSFGLAGTDTQYF. The CDR3, as DNA: TGTGCCAGCAGTTTCGGACTAGCGGGAACAGATACGCAGTATTTT.

This chain's CDR3 is CASSPRDLASLVSMHEQYF. Here the CDR3 DNA reads TGTGCCAGCAGTCCCCGAGACTTAGCATCCCTTGTGAGTATGCACGAGCAGTACTTC. The rearrangement links TRBV27 to TRBJ2-7; D not resolved. Germline CDR1 MNHEY, CDR2 SMNVEV (reference sequence). Between the trimmed V and J ends, which lost 5 bases and 5 bases, there was a span of 31 bases. The CDR3 covers 19 residues.

CDR3: CASSLGRRAEQYF. CDR3 bases: TGTGCCAGCAGCTTAGGCAGGCGGGCCGAGCAGTACTTC. The chain links TRBV7-9 to TRBJ2-7; possibly TRBD2 for D (5 bases). The CDR3 is 13 residues long. The ends were cut back, 1 base at V and 6 bases at J, with 10 bases in the middle. The germline CDR1 and CDR2 sequences are SEHNR and FQNEAQ (reference sequence).

The V and J genes are TRBV4-1 and TRBJ2-3; D ambiguous. V was trimmed by 4 bases and J by 0 bases, leaving 2 bases between them. The germline V gene encodes CDR1 MGHRA and CDR2 YSYEKL. This CDR3 region has 12 residues. This CDR3 is CASSLSTDTQYF. For the CDR3, the DNA is TGCGCCAGCAGCCTCAGCACAGATACGCAGTATTTT.

This clone was seen a handful of times. This chain links TRBV5-5 with TRBJ1-1, with D perhaps TRBD1 (6 bases). CDR1 and CDR2 from the germline V gene are SGHKS and YYEKEE (reference sequence). Trimming took off 4 bases at V and 6 bases at J, with 10 bases between the two ends. CDR3 length equals 12 residues. The chain's CDR3 is CASSQTGPEAFF. The DNA for the CDR3 is TGTGCCAGCAGCCAGACAGGTCCTGAAGCTTTCTTT.

This clone was observed a few times. The chain joins TRBV27 to TRBJ2-7; D uncertain. In germline, CDR1 is MNHEY, CDR2 SMNVEV (reference sequence). V dropped 6 bases and J dropped 4 bases, with 10 bases sitting between them. There are 12 residues in the CDR3. CDR3 nucleotides: TGTGCCAGCAGCCCGGCAACATACGAGCAGTACTTC. This gives the protein CASSPATYEQYF.

V usage is TRBV9 and J usage is TRBJ2-3, with D maybe TRBD1 (6 bases). Germline V gives CDR1 SGDLS, CDR2 YYNGEE. The CDR3 extends over 14 amino acids. Deletions cut 3 bases from V and 2 bases from J, with 10 bases between. The CDR3 DNA follows: TGTGCCAGCAGCGATAGGGGGTTCACAGATACGCAGTATTTT. It codes for CASSDRGFTDTQYF.

The chain links TRBV10-1 to TRBJ1-5; no clear D. There are 13 residues in the CDR3. Germline loops: CDR1 WNHNN, CDR2 SYGVQD (reference sequence). Trimming shortened V by 6 bases and J by 3 bases, and 9 bases separated the two germline ends. The CDR3 coding sequence is TGCGCCAGCAGGATAGCCCTCAATCAGCCCCAGCATTTT. This codes for CASRIALNQPQHF.

The J gene is TRBJ2-2, the V gene TRBV7-9, with D hard to call. CDR3 size: 12 residues. CDR1 and CDR2 (germline): SEHNR, FQNEAQ (reference sequence). The germline V and J ends were trimmed by 3 bases and 6 bases, with 5 bases remaining between them. The chain's CDR3 is CASSFSAGELFF. In DNA form, the CDR3 reads TGTGCCAGCAGCTTCTCCGCCGGGGAGCTGTTTTTT.

This sequence joins TRBV30 and TRBJ2-7, with D perhaps assigned TRBD1 or TRBD2 (5 bases each). The CDR3 covers 15 residues. V was shortened by 2 bases and J by 3 bases, with 17 bases between the two germline ends. Germline loops: CDR1 GTSNPN, CDR2 SVGIG (reference sequence). CDR3 in amino acids: CAWSLTGASGYEQYF. CDR3 DNA: TGTGCCTGGAGTCTAACCGGGGCCTCGGGCTACGAGCAGTACTTC.

A single count supports this clone. The gene calls are TRBV6-5 and TRBJ2-6; maybe TRBD1 (5 bases). The germline V gene encodes CDR1 MNHEY and CDR2 SVGAGI. CDR3 length equals 15 residues. Deletions cut 0 bases from V and 3 bases from J, with 6 bases between. The CDR3 region has the DNA TGTGCCAGCAGTTACTCAGGGGTTGGGGCCAACGTCCTGACTTTC. Its translation: CASSYSGVGANVLTF.

CDR3 in amino acids: CASSRTQGWESYNEQFF. The CDR3 nucleotides are TGTGCCAGCAGCCGAACACAGGGGTGGGAATCCTACAATGAGCAGTTCTTC. V usage is TRBV5-4 and J usage is TRBJ2-1, with 7 bases fitting TRBD1. V lost 4 bases, J lost 1 base, and 11 bases stayed unmatched. CDR3 length equals 17 residues. From germline, CDR1 is SGHNT and CDR2 YYREEE (reference sequence).

The J gene is TRBJ1-2, the V gene TRBV28; 12 bases line up with TRBD1. There are 18 residues in the CDR3. Per the germline V gene, CDR1 is MDHEN and CDR2 is SYDVKM. Trimming took 4 bases from V and 3 from J; bases not matched to a gene: 12. The CDR3 is CASSSYRDRGRGDYGYTF. Written as DNA, the CDR3 is TGTGCCAGCAGTTCATACCGGGACAGGGGGCGCGGGGACTATGGCTACACCTTC.

The J gene is TRBJ2-1, the V gene TRBV10-1; TRBD2 aligns across 8 bases. Germline values: CDR1 WNHNN, CDR2 SYGVQD (reference sequence). V shed 3 bases and J 5 bases; nucleotides not matched to a gene: 9. The CDR3 totals 16 residues. The CDR3 nucleotides read TGCGCCAGCAGTGATTACGCTAGCGGGCCAGACAATGAGCAGTTCTTC. Amino acids: CASSDYASGPDNEQFF.

The rearrangement uses TRBV5-6 and TRBJ2-4; TRBD2 aligns across 7 bases. This CDR3 contains 13 residues. With 4 bases clipped from V and 6 bases from J, the junction kept 4 bases outside the gene matches. From germline, CDR1 is SGHDT and CDR2 YYEEEE. CDR3 bases: TGTGCCAGCAGCCTGGGACTATTAAACATTCAGTACTTC. Its translation: CASSLGLLNIQYF.

J is TRBJ2-1 and V is TRBV12-5, with TRBD2 matching 15 bases. The germline V gene encodes CDR1 LGHNT and CDR2 FRNRAP. The CDR3 consists of 18 residues. With V trimmed by 5 bases and J by 10 bases, 15 bases remained unmatched. The CDR3 region has the DNA TGTGCTAGTGGTCTACCAGCCGGGACTAGCGGGAGGAACGGCGAGCAGTTCTTC. This sequence encodes CASGLPAGTSGRNGEQFF.

This rearrangement joins TRBV11-2 to TRBJ2-7; 10 positions match TRBD1. Germline V lookup: CDR1 SGHAT, CDR2 FQNNGV. The V and J ends lost 5 bases and 5 bases, in that order; junction bases with no gene match: 12. The CDR3 loop spans 16 amino acids. CDR3 protein: CASSLQGQGNFDEQYF. The DNA for the CDR3 is TGTGCCAGCAGCCTACAGGGACAGGGGAACTTCGACGAGCAGTACTTC.

The CDR3 DNA is TGTGCCAGCAGCTTGATAACAGGGGGTGAGGAAGCTTTCTTT. Its protein product is CASSLITGGEEAFF. This chain uses TRBV5-8 with TRBJ1-1; 8 bases line up with TRBD1. The V and J ends lost 1 base and 8 bases, in that order; junction bases with no gene match: 7. From germline, CDR1 is SGHTS and CDR2 YDEGEE. CDR3 length: 14 amino acids.

The rearrangement links TRBV19 to TRBJ2-1; D is undetermined. Between the trimmed V and J ends, which lost 2 bases and 5 bases, there was a span of 10 bases. The CDR3 runs to 14 residues. The germline V gene encodes CDR1 LNHDA and CDR2 SQIVND (reference sequence). The DNA for the CDR3 is TGTGCCAGTAGTATATCGGGTGGAGACAATGAGCAGTTCTTC. It yields the protein CASSISGGDNEQFF.

V and J are TRBV10-3 and TRBJ2-1; 10 bases fit TRBD2. Trimming cost V 0 bases and J 0 bases; bases outside gene matches: 5. This CDR3 contains 18 residues. Germline CDR1 and CDR2: ENHRY and SYGVKD. The CDR3 region has the DNA TGTGCCATCAGTGAGTCGAGGGCTAGCGGGAGCTCCTACAATGAGCAGTTCTTC. It codes for CAISESRASGSSYNEQFF.

This clone is a singleton in its sample. This chain links TRBV7-6 with TRBJ2-3; unclear D gene. This CDR3 region has 15 residues. Trimming left V 2 bases short and J 0 bases short, with 9 bases between. Germline V CDR1 and CDR2: SGHVS, FNYEAQ. Here the CDR3 DNA reads TGTGCCAGCAGCTTAAGTGAGACTAGCACAGATACGCAGTATTTT. This sequence encodes CASSLSETSTDTQYF.

This clone has a handful of counts. The chain is built from TRBV7-9 and TRBJ1-4; 7 bases match TRBD1. J gave up 3 bases and V 3 bases, and 4 bases lay outside the gene matches. CDR3 length: 15 amino acids. Per germline, CDR1 SEHNR and CDR2 FQNEAQ (reference sequence). CDR3 sequence (DNA): TGTGCCAGCAGCTTTCCGGGACAGCCTAATGAAAAACTGTTTTTT. Amino acid sequence: CASSFPGQPNEKLFF.

V gene TRBV11-2 combines with J gene TRBJ1-5, with no clear D. Looked up from germline, CDR1 is SGHAT and CDR2 is FQNNGV. The V gene lost 6 bases and the J gene lost 5 bases, with 14 bases spanning the gap. The CDR3 extends over 14 amino acids. The CDR3 nucleotides are TGTGCCAGCAGTTTGTCAAGGACGGATCAGCCCCAGCATTTT. It yields the protein CASSLSRTDQPQHF.

The chain combines TRBV6-1 with TRBJ2-7; D is perhaps TRBD1 (5 bases). Per the germline V gene, CDR1 is MNHNS and CDR2 is SASEGT. The CDR3 runs 14 residues. Trimming left V 8 bases short and J 2 bases short, with 16 bases between. The CDR3 region is CASHNTQVTYEQYF. The CDR3 DNA reads TGTGCCAGCCATAACACACAGGTTACCTACGAGCAGTACTTC.

In this sample, this clone is medium-sized (0.01 to 0.1%). The chain is built from TRBV28 and TRBJ2-7, with unresolved D. Germline values: CDR1 MDHEN, CDR2 SYDVKM. The CDR3 length is 20 residues. V was cut by 3 bases and J by 2 bases, with 29 bases left in between. The CDR3 loop reads CASSFPPPSPNTPTTYEQYF. Written as DNA, the CDR3 is TGTGCCAGCAGTTTCCCCCCCCCTAGTCCCAATACACCTACCACCTACGAGCAGTACTTC.

The chain links TRBV11-2 to TRBJ2-1, with 10 bases that match TRBD2. Germline V gene sequence: CDR1 SGHAT, CDR2 FQNNGV. This CDR3 has 15 amino acids. Losses at the gene ends were 4 bases for V and 0 bases for J; bases not matched to a gene: 0. The CDR3, as DNA: TGTGCCAGCAGCTCTAGCGGGAGCTCCTACAATGAGCAGTTCTTC. Protein sequence: CASSSSGSSYNEQFF.